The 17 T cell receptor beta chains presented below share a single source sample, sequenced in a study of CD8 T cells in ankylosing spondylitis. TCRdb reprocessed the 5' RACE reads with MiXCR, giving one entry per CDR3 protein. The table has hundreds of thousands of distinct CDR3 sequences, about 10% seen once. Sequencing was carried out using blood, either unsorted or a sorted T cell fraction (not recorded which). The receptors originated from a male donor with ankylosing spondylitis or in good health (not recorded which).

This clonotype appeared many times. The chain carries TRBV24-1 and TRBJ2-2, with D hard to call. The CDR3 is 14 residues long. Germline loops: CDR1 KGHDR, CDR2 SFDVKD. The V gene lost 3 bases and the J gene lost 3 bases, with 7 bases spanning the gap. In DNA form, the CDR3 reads TGTGCCACCAGTGATCCTCTCGACACCGGGGAGCTGTTTTTT. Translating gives CATSDPLDTGELFF.

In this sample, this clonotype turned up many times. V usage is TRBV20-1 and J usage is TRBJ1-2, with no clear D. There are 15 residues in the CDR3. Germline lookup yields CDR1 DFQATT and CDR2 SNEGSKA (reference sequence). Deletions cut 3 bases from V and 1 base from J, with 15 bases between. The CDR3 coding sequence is TGCAGTGCTAGCGCCCGGGGTAACCGTAACTATGGCTACACCTTC. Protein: CSASARGNRNYGYTF.

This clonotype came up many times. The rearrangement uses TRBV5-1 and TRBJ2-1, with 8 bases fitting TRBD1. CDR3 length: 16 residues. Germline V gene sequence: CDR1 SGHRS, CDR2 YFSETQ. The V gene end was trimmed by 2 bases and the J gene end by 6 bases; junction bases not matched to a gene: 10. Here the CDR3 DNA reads TGCGCCAGCAGCTTTCTCGGCGGACAGGGAGGCAATGAGCAGTTCTTC. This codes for CASSFLGGQGGNEQFF.

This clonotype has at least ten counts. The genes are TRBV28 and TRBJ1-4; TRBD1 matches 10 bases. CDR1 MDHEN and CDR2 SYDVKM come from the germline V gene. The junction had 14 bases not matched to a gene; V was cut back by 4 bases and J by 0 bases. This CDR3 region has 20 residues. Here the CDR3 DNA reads TGTGCCAGCAGTTCGAGAACCGGGACAGGGGAGACAGCAACTAATGAAAAACTGTTTTTT. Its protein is CASSSRTGTGETATNEKLFF.

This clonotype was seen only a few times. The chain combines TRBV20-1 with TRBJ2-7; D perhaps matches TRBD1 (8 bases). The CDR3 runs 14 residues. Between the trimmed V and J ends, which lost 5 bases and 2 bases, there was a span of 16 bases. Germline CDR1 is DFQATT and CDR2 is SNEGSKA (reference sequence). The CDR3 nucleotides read TGCAGTGCTTCTTCAGCGGGACAGGCCTACGAGCAGTACTTC. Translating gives CSASSAGQAYEQYF.

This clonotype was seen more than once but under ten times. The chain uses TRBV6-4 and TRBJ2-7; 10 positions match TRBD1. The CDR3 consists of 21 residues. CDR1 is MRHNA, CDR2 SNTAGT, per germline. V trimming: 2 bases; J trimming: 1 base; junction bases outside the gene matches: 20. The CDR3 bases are TGTGCCAGCAGTGACCCCGTCCTCGGGACAGGGGAAAATTCGGGGTCCTACGAGCAGTACTTC. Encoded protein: CASSDPVLGTGENSGSYEQYF.

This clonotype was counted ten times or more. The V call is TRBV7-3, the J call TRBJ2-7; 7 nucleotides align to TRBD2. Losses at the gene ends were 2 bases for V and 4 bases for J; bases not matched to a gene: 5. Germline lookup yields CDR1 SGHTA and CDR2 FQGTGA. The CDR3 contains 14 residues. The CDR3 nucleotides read TGTGCCAGCAGCTTAGGGGCGGGAGCATACGAGCAGTACTTC. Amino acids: CASSLGAGAYEQYF.

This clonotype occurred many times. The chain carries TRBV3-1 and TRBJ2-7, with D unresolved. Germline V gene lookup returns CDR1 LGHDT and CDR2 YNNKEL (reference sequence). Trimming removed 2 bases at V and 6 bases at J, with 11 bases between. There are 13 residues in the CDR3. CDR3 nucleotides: TGTGCCAGCAGCCAATTAGGTGGTGGCGAGCAGTACTTC. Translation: CASSQLGGGEQYF.

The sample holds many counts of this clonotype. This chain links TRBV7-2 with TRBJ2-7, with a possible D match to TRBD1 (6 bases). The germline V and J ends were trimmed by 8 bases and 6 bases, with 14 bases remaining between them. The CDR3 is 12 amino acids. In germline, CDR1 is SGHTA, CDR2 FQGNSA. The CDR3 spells CASGLQGIEQYF. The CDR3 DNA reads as TGTGCCAGCGGATTACAGGGTATCGAGCAGTACTTC.

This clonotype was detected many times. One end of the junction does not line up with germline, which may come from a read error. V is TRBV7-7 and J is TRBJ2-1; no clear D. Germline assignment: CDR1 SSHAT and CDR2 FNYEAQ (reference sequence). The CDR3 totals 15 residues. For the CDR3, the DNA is TGTGCTAGCAGCTCCGGCCTATCGTCCAACAATGAGCAGTTCTTC. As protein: CASSSGLSSNNEQFF. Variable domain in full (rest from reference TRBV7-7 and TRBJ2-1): GAGVSQSPRYKVTKRGQDVTLRCDPISSHATLYWYQQALGQGPEFLTYFNYEAQPDKSGLPSDRFSAERPEGSISTLTIQRTEQRDSAMYRCASSSGLSSNNEQFFGPGTRLTVL.

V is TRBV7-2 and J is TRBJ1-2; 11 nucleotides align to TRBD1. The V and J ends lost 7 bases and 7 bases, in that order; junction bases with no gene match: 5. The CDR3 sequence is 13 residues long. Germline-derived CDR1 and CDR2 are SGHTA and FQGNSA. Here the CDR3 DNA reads TGTGCCAGCACCCCGGACAGGGGGCTTGGCTACACCTTC. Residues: CASTPDRGLGYTF.

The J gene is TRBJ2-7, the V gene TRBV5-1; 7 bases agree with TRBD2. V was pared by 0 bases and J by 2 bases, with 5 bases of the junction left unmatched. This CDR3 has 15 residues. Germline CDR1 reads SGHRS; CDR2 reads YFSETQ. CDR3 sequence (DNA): TGCGCCAGCAGCTTGGAAGGGACTAAAACCTACGAGCAGTACTTC. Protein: CASSLEGTKTYEQYF.

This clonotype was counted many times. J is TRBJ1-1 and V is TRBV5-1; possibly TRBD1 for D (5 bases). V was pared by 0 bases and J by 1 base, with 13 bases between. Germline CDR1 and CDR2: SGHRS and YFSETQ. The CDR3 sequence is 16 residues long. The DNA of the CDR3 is TGCGCCAGCAGCTTGGACGGGGACGCCAGGAACACTGAAGCTTTCTTT. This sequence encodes CASSLDGDARNTEAFF.

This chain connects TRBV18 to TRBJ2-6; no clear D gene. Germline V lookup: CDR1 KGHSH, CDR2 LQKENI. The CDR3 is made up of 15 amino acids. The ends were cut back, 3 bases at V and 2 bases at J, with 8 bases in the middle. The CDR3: CASSPVPTGANVLTF. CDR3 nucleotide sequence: TGTGCCAGCTCACCTGTGCCCACTGGGGCCAACGTCCTGACTTTC.

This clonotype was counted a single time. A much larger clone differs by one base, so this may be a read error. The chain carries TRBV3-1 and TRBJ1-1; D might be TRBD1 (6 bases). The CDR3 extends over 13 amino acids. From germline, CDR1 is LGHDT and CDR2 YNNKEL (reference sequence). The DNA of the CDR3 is TGTGCCAGCAGCCAGGGGGCGAGCACTGAAGCTTTATTT. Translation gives CASSQGASTEALF.

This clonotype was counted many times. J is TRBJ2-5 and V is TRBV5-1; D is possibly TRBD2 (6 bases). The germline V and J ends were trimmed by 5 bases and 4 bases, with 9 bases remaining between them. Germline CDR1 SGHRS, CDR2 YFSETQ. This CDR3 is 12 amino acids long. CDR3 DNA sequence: TGCGCCAGCAGATGGGACTCAGAGACCCAGTACTTC. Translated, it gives CASRWDSETQYF.

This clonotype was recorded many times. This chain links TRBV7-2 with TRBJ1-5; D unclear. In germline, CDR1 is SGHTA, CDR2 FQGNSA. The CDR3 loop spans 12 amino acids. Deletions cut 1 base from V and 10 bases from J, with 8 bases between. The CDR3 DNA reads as TGTGCCAGCAGCTTAGGCGACTATCCCCAGCATTTT. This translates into CASSLGDYPQHF.